This entry concerns a single T cell receptor (beta chain). Its antigen is not identified. Other DNA sequences in this specimen translate into the identical CDR3. V gave up 5 bases and J gave up 2 bases, with 9 bases separating them. CDR1 is SGHTA, CDR2 FQGTGA, per germline. The CDR3 contains 13 residues. The data derive from a study of radiotherapy plus CTLA-4 blockade in lung cancer. Study background: Around 18% of patients responded objectively, and approximately 31% achieved disease control. General study results and limits: The best predictor of response was reported to be early blood T cell clone dynamics, with interferon-beta.

Clones were sequenced by immunoSEQ multiplex PCR, and TCRdb holds only the in-frame ones, with some missing. Of around 59,000 clones in the sample, around 74% were seen once. Sequences were derived from peripheral blood, sampled from a patient treated with radiotherapy plus ipilimumab. V gene TRBV7-3 combines with J gene TRBJ1-1; no reliable D call. The source of this sequence is a human donor with non-small cell lung cancer whose response to radiotherapy plus ipilimumab could not be evaluated. DNA for the CDR3: TGTGCCAGCAGCCCCCTCTCCAACACTGAAGCTTTCTTT. Protein product: CASSPLSNTEAFF. The full variable domain, completed using reference TRBV7-3 and TRBJ1-1, is GAGVSQTPSNKVTEKGKYVELRCDPISGHTALYWYRQSLGQGPEFLIYFQGTGAADDSGLPNDRFFAVRPEGSVSTLKIQRTERGDSAVYLCASSPLSNTEAFFGQGTRLTVV.